This TCR beta chain was found in a study of T cell responses to AZD1222 COVID-19 vaccine listed by TCRdb under 2021. Notes on the research overall: A total of about 250 trial participants underwent TCR sequencing, of whom more than 200 had received two doses of AZD1222 and roughly 26 had received two doses of the MenACWY control vaccine. Trial participants were enrolled into age subgroups of 18-55, 56-69 and 70-plus years, which contained 148, 28 and 57 TCR-sequenced participants, respectively.

The CDR3 goes from the cysteine to the phenylalanine over 16 residues. Here the CDR3 DNA is all that survives: 48 bases in frame from base 1. The V end loses 5 bases and the J end loses 0 bases, and a stretch of 16 bases separates them. As encoded in the germline V gene (reference sequence), CDR1 is MNHEY while CDR2 is SMNVEV. With respect to this clone: This receptor's antigen is unknown. Base qualities are not provided; no much larger clone lies one nucleotide away.

The investigation overall reported the following: Most participants were white British and females outnumbered males, and the authors suggested that clonal diversity may have been underestimated. The 56-69-year group was small, and its depth increase did not reach significance, likely because of low power. Nearly half of unique spike-specific TCRs reportedly recognized epitopes outside regions mutated in the B.1.351 and B.1.1.7 variants. Because no day 14 peak-response samples were available, repertoires were characterized only after the peak T cell response. Only six or seven AZD1222 recipients were SARS-CoV-2 seropositive at baseline, limiting conclusions about previously exposed vaccinees. Spike-specific TCR breadth and depth rose significantly after two AZD1222 doses compared with day 0 and with MenACWY recipients. Vaccine-associated CD4 TCRs spanned the whole spike protein, with dominant responses in regions 160-218 and 743-854.

The time point label here, explained by the study, means: about 28 days (+/-7) after the second vaccine dose. Per the publication, the treatment or condition label means: meningococcal conjugate vaccine given as trial control. Vaccinee samples came from UK trials COV001 and COV002, including a single-blind randomized controlled phase 2/3 trial of AZD1222 (ChAdOx1 nCoV-19) in healthy adults. Trial participant PBMC samples were collected at day 0 and day 28 after the second dose for TCRbeta chain sequencing. The CDR3 regions of human TCRbeta chains were subjected to immunosequencing. On the study's bioinformatics: TCRs in the repertoires were compared against a reference library of SARS-CoV-2-specific TCRs that had been generated with the MIRA antigen-specificity platform. Breadth meant the fraction of unique TCRs that were SARS-CoV-2-associated, whereas depth meant the fraction of total T cells that were SARS-CoV-2-associated. Using the MIRA data, every spike-specific TCR was mapped to the spike region that the TCR reacted to and assigned to either a CD4 or a CD8 class. Log10-transformed breadth and depth values were compared by one-way ANOVA with Sidak's multiple comparisons tests. TCRdb provides this immuneACCESS table in a form limited to in-frame rearrangements. Some clones are lacking; in checked studies, under half of them reflect an unresolved V gene, and why the rest are absent is not known. The V and J calls and clone size come from that table; D and trimming were worked out from the DNA. The sample table lists about 150,000 clones, about 82% of them with a count of one. Under 8% of the sample is taken by the ten largest.

Source: peripheral blood, taken 28 days after the second dose of the MenACWY control vaccine. Rearrangement joined TRBV27 to TRBJ1-1; TRBD1 is a weak D gene call, 5 bases matching. The source is an adult who received the MenACWY meningococcal vaccine as a control. The CDR3 region: CASSPFAGSMNTEAFF. The sequenced DNA: TGTGCCAGCAGTCCCTTCGCAGGGTCTATGAACACTGAAGCTTTCTTT.